This T cell receptor (beta chain) was observed in a study of shared clonotypes between healthy human individuals. Study-wide points: Across subsets, estimated richness was generally greater for naive than for memory populations. When naive CD4 clonotypes were compared across several donors, about 4.8% were shared. All-four-donor shared clonotypes had higher generation probabilities than non-shared clonotypes did.

TCRdb's copy holds only in-frame clones and misses some; the assay was immunoSEQ multiplex PCR. The sample carries 1,500,000 or so clones, 98% to 99% recorded once. This clone showed up just once. Its antigen is unknown. Germline V gives CDR1 MNHNS, CDR2 SASEGT. The J segment lost 5 bases and the V segment lost 4 bases, leaving 7 bases of the junction unmatched. This CDR3 is built from 15 residues. The sample was naive CD4+ T cells sorted from blood. Subset in this sample: CD45RA+ positively selected. The chain has TRBV6-1 and TRBJ2-7; TRBD2 matches 11 bases. The origin of this receptor is a man in his thirties or forties in good health. The CDR3 sequence is CASSVLAGGPDEQYF. In DNA, the CDR3 is TGTGCCAGCAGTGTATTAGCGGGAGGGCCGGACGAGCAGTACTTC.